The 5 T cell receptor beta chains reported below all come from one sample, sequenced in a study of monozygotic twins with inflammatory bowel disease. TCRdb re-analyzed the 5' RACE reads; it lists each CDR3 protein once, without DNA. The listing records some 83,000 distinct CDR3 sequences. Sequenced: blood. The source is a human donor with ulcerative colitis or Crohn's disease, or a healthy co-twin of an affected twin (not recorded which).

V is TRBV3-1 and J is TRBJ1-5; the TCRdb call, TRBD1, lacks DNA for checking. The CDR3 length is 14 residues. Germline CDR1 reads LGHDT; CDR2 reads YNNKEL (reference sequence). CDR3 region: CASSLGTGIQPQHF.

The V and J genes are TRBV20-1 and TRBJ1-6; TCRdb's assignment of TRBD1 cannot be checked, as there is no DNA. Germline V gene lookup returns CDR1 DFQATT and CDR2 SNEGSKA (reference sequence). The CDR3 spans 16 residues. The CDR3 loop reads CSAYIQGASDSSPLHF.

The rearrangement uses TRBV27 and TRBJ1-2; TCRdb calls TRBD1, which cannot be checked without DNA. This CDR3 spans 14 amino acids. Germline assignment: CDR1 MNHEY and CDR2 SMNVEV (reference sequence). CDR3 sequence reads: CASSFGGGNYGYTF.

This chain uses TRBV5-1 with TRBJ2-7; absent DNA, TCRdb's TRBD1 call cannot be checked. The germline V gene encodes CDR1 SGHRS and CDR2 YFSETQ. This CDR3 is built from 14 residues. The chain's CDR3 is CASSLDPGLVQQYF.

This chain joins TRBV5-1 and TRBJ2-3; there is no DNA to check the TCRdb D call of TRBD2. Germline CDR1 reads SGHRS; CDR2 reads YFSETQ. CDR3 length: 16 amino acids. The CDR3 loop reads CASSLDSGGGTDTQYF.